This T cell receptor beta chain comes out of a study of T cells after yellow fever vaccination. Using its own MiXCR run on the 5' RACE reads, TCRdb lists one record per CDR3 protein. The repertoire has under 300,000 distinct CDR3 sequences, 10% to 15% of them found once; the top ten carry around 0.55%. This clonotype was seen only a few times. The CDR3 is 15 residues long. Trimming cost V 8 bases and J 2 bases, with 18 bases left between them. Germline CDR1 reads MDHEN; CDR2 reads SYDVKM. The sequencing used CD4+ T cells sorted from PBMCs, collected 45 days after the yellow fever booster vaccination. V gene TRBV28 combines with J gene TRBJ2-5; D uncertain. The TCR comes from a man between 25 and 39 years old who received the YFV17D yellow fever vaccine. The CDR3 nucleotides are TGTGCCAGCGGCCCTCTTAGGAATGCTCAAGAGACCCAGTACTTC. Translated, it gives CASGPLRNAQETQYF.